The entry below gives a single T cell receptor (beta chain) sequence along with its context. What it binds is not known. One end of the junction varies from germline; a read error may be responsible. These data belong to a study of cytomegalovirus exposure and HLA in healthy donors. Study observations and caveats: HLA restriction was apparent for most CMV-associated TCR beta chains in a later analysis. It was only CMV serostatus that was available as immune exposure information.

Amplification used 60 Vbeta primers and 13 Jbeta primers. Measured with immunoSEQ multiplex PCR; TCRdb has only the in-frame clones, and not every one. Of roughly 80,000 clones listed, 72% are singletons. The CDR3 runs 12 residues. The germline V gene has CDR1 SEHNR and CDR2 FQNEAQ (reference sequence). The chain carries TRBV7-9 and TRBJ2-7; 9 nucleotides line up with TRBD1. The sample comprised PBMCs. The sequence derives from a man aged 60-69 years in good health and CMV-seropositive. CDR3: CSSRTGAYEQYF. The CDR3 nucleotides read TGTTCCAGCAGGACAGGGGCCTACGAGCAGTACTTC.